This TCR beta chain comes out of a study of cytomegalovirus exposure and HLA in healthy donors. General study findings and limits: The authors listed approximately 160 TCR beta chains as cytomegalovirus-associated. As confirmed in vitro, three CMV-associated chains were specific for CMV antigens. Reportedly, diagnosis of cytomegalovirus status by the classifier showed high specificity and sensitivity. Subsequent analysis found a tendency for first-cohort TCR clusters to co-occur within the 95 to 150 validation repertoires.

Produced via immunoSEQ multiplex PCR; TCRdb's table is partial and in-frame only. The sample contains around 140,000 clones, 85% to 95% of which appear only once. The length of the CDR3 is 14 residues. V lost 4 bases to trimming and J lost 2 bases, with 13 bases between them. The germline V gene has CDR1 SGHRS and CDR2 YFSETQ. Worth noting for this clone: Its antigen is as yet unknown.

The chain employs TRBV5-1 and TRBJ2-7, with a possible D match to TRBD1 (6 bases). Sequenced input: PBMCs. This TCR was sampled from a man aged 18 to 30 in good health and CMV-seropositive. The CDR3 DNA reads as TGCGCCAGCAGCACTGGACAGACCACCTACGAGCAGTACTTC. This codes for CASSTGQTTYEQYF.